This TCR beta chain was sequenced for a study of low-dose radiotherapy and immunotherapy resistance in tumors. This clonotype was observed at least ten times. The V gene's germline CDR1 is MDHEN and CDR2 SYDVKM. The CDR3 sequence is 16 residues long. V was cut by 5 bases and J by 2 bases, with 16 bases left in between. Documented time point: after trial treatment. As for treatment: LDRT plus nivolumab, ipilimumab, low-dose cyclophosphamide and aspirin (RACIN trial). TCR amplification involved 15 to 25 PCR cycles with a constant-region primer and V-primer adapter. MiXCR, run by TCRdb on the reads, gives a single entry per CDR3 protein. The sample holds approximately 52,000 distinct CDR3 sequences, roughly 31% seen once.

The receptor's source is a male donor with rectosigmoid adenocarcinoma. The sequenced sample was PBMCs, obtained after low-dose radiotherapy plus immunotherapy. The J gene is TRBJ1-5, the V gene TRBV28; TRBD1 is a possible D gene (5 bases). The CDR3 sequence is CASSAPPDSRNQPQHF. For the CDR3, the DNA is TGTGCCAGCAGTGCGCCCCCCGACAGCCGCAATCAGCCCCAGCATTTT.